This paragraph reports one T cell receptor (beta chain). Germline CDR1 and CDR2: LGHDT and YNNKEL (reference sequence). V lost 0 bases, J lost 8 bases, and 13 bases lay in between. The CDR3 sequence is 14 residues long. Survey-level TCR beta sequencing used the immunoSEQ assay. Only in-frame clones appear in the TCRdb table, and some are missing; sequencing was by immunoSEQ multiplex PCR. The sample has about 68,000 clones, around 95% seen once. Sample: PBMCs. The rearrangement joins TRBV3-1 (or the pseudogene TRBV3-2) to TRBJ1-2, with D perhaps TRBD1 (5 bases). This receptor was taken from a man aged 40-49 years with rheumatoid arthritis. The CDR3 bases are TGTGCCAGCAGCCAAGATGCGGGGGGTAGGGGCTACACCTTC. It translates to CASSQDAGGRGYTF.